Following are 14 T cell receptor beta chains from one sample sequenced in a study of blood T cell repertoires in COVID-19 (dated by TCRdb to about 2020). The receptor library was made with the immunoSEQ multiplex PCR assay. TCRdb re-hosts the immuneACCESS table, in-frame sequences only. Its copies lack some clones; in the studies checked, an unresolved V gene accounts for under half of them, and the cause for the rest is not known. The sample has 160,000 or so clones on record, roughly 87% of them singletons. The ten largest clones add up to 1.6% of the sample. Sequencing was done on a sample of peripheral blood. Receptors were obtained from a woman aged 50 to 60 with acute or convalescent COVID-19.

This chain uses TRBV10-3 with TRBJ1-2; D possibly corresponds to TRBD1 (6 bases). Germline V gene data show CDR1 as ENHRY and CDR2 as SYGVKD. Trimming pared 5 bases from V and 2 bases from J, leaving 15 bases between. The CDR3 contains 15 residues. CDR3 sequence reads: CAISSPGTGNYGYTF. CDR3 in DNA: TGTGCCATCAGTTCCCCTGGCACAGGGAACTATGGCTACACCTTC.

This chain connects TRBV11-2 to TRBJ2-7; D is possibly TRBD1 (6 bases). CDR3 length equals 17 residues. Looked up from germline, CDR1 is SGHAT and CDR2 is FQNNGV. V was cut by 0 bases and J by 3 bases, with 18 bases left in between. This CDR3 reads CASSLEGQGLSLYEQYF. CDR3 in DNA: TGTGCCAGCAGCTTAGAGGGCCAGGGGCTGTCACTCTACGAGCAGTACTTC. The complete variable domain, with remaining parts taken from reference TRBV11-2 and TRBJ2-7, reads EAGVAQSPRYKIIEKRQSVAFWCNPISGHATLYWYQQILGQGPKLLIQFQNNGVVDDSQLPKDRFSAERLKGVDSTLKIQPAKLEDSAVYLCASSLEGQGLSLYEQYFGPGTRLTVT.

This clone occurred once. The CDR3, as DNA: TGTGCCAGCAGTTACTCGTGGGGCAACGAGCAGTACTTC. It is translated as CASSYSWGNEQYF. The V gene is TRBV6-6, the J gene TRBJ2-7, with a tentative D call TRBD1 (5 bases). V was clipped by 0 bases and J by 5 bases, with 8 bases between them. The CDR3 runs to 13 residues. Germline V CDR1 and CDR2: MNHNY, SVGAGI (reference sequence).

The gene calls are TRBV18 and TRBJ1-2, with unresolved D. Germline lookup yields CDR1 KGHSH and CDR2 LQKENI. V lost 3 bases and J lost 4, with 9 bases in between. This CDR3 contains 13 residues. CDR3 bases: TGTGCCAGCTCACCCCCAGAGGCCTATGGCTACACCTTC. Encoded protein: CASSPPEAYGYTF.

This clone was recorded once. The rearrangement joins TRBV6-5 to TRBJ1-6, with a possible D match to TRBD1 (6 bases). In germline, CDR1 is MNHEY, CDR2 SVGAGI. The CDR3 runs to 15 residues. V lost 7 bases and J lost 9, with 19 bases in between. CDR3 bases: TGTGCCAGCAATCCAACAGGGCCCGGAATTTCACCCCTCCACTTT. Protein sequence: CASNPTGPGISPLHF.

The chain carries TRBV30 and TRBJ1-2, with TRBD1 identical over 8 bases. Germline assignment: CDR1 GTSNPN and CDR2 SVGIG (reference sequence). The V gene end was trimmed by 6 bases and the J gene end by 5 bases; junction bases not matched to a gene: 14. The CDR3 sequence is 15 residues long. In DNA, the CDR3 is TGTGCCTGTCCTGGGGCAGGGGGCGCGAAGTATGGCTACACCTTC. This sequence encodes CACPGAGGAKYGYTF.

The chain recombines TRBV3-1 (or the pseudogene TRBV3-2) with TRBJ1-5; D possibly corresponds to TRBD1 (6 bases). CDR1 is LGHDT, CDR2 YNNKEL, per germline (reference sequence). Trimming shortened V by 2 bases and J by 6 bases, and 11 bases separated the two germline ends. This CDR3 contains 14 residues. CDR3 DNA: TGTGCCAGCAGCCAACCAGGGGAAAGTCAGCCCCAGCATTTT. Residues: CASSQPGESQPQHF.

The J gene is TRBJ1-6, the V gene TRBV7-2, with D perhaps matching TRBD1 (5 bases). This CDR3 is 15 amino acids long. Trimming took off 5 bases at V and 9 bases at J, with 17 bases between the two ends. Germline V gives CDR1 SGHTA, CDR2 FQGNSA. This chain's CDR3 is CASSTRHQGFSPLHF. The CDR3 DNA follows: TGTGCCAGCAGCACCCGGCATCAGGGATTTTCACCCCTCCACTTT.

This clone showed up just once. The gene calls are TRBV19 and TRBJ2-7; the match to TRBD2 covers 14 bases. V lost 6 bases and J lost 6; bases outside the gene matches: 4. This CDR3 is built from 14 residues. The V gene's germline CDR1 is LNHDA and CDR2 SQIVND (reference sequence). The CDR3 region is CASSGTSGGSEQYF. The DNA of the CDR3 is TGTGCCAGTAGCGGGACTAGCGGGGGAAGCGAGCAGTACTTC.

This CDR3 reads CASSPGTGGADTQYF. The CDR3 region has the DNA TGTGCCAGCAGCCCAGGGACAGGGGGCGCGGATACGCAGTATTTT. The V call is TRBV5-6, the J call TRBJ2-3; 12 bases align to TRBD1. Germline V CDR1 and CDR2: SGHDT, YYEEEE. The CDR3 contains 15 residues. The V segment lost 4 bases and the J segment 6 bases; nucleotides outside the gene matches: 6.

The genes are TRBV7-3 and TRBJ2-6; 12 bases map to TRBD1. The V and J ends lost 1 base and 4 bases, in that order; junction bases with no gene match: 5. This CDR3 is built from 18 residues. Germline CDR1 is SGHTA and CDR2 is FQGTGA. CDR3 sequence: CASSLRGQGATGANVLTF. In nucleotides, the CDR3 is TGTGCCAGCAGCTTAAGGGGACAGGGGGCGACCGGGGCCAACGTCCTGACTTTC.

The genes are TRBV19 and TRBJ2-7, with TRBD1 matching 10 bases. After removal of 5 bases from V and 2 bases from J, the junction contained 3 bases not matched to a gene. The V gene's germline CDR1 is LNHDA and CDR2 SQIVND (reference sequence). The CDR3 runs 14 residues. For the CDR3, the DNA is TGTGCCAGTAGTGCGGGGACAGGGGCCTACGAGCAGTACTTC. As protein: CASSAGTGAYEQYF.

This chain joins TRBV18 and TRBJ2-5, with D perhaps TRBD2 (6 bases). The V gene lost 3 bases and the J gene lost 5 bases, with 16 bases spanning the gap. The CDR3 runs to 15 residues. Looked up from germline, CDR1 is KGHSH and CDR2 is LQKENI. The CDR3 bases are TGTGCCAGCTCACCCCCGGGACTGGAAAGTGAGACCCAGTACTTC. Its protein is CASSPPGLESETQYF.

The gene calls are TRBV7-8 and TRBJ1-1, with D possibly TRBD1 on 6 matching bases. CDR3 size: 15 residues. Trimming left V 2 bases short and J 5 bases short, with 15 bases between. Germline CDR1 reads SGHVS; CDR2 reads FQNEAQ. This chain's CDR3 is CASSLPGGRGTEAFF. The CDR3 region has the DNA TGTGCCAGCAGCTTACCCGGGGGGCGCGGGACTGAAGCTTTCTTT.